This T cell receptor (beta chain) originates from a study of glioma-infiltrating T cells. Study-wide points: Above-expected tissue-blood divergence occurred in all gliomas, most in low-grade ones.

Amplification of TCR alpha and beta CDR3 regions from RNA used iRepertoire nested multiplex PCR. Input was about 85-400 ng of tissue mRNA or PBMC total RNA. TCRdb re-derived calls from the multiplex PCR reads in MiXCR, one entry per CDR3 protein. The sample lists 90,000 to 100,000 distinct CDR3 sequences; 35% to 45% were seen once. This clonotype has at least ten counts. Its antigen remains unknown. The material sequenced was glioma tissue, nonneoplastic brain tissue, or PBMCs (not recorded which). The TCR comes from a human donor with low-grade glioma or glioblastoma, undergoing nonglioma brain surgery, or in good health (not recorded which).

This CDR3 reads CASSPASLTYEQYF. The CDR3 DNA follows: TGTGCCAGCTCACCGGCTAGTCTAACCTACGAGCAGTACTTC. The genes are TRBV18 and TRBJ2-7; D gene uncertain. V was trimmed by 3 bases and J by 2 bases, leaving 11 bases between them. The CDR3 covers 14 residues. Per the germline V gene, CDR1 is KGHSH and CDR2 is LQKENI.